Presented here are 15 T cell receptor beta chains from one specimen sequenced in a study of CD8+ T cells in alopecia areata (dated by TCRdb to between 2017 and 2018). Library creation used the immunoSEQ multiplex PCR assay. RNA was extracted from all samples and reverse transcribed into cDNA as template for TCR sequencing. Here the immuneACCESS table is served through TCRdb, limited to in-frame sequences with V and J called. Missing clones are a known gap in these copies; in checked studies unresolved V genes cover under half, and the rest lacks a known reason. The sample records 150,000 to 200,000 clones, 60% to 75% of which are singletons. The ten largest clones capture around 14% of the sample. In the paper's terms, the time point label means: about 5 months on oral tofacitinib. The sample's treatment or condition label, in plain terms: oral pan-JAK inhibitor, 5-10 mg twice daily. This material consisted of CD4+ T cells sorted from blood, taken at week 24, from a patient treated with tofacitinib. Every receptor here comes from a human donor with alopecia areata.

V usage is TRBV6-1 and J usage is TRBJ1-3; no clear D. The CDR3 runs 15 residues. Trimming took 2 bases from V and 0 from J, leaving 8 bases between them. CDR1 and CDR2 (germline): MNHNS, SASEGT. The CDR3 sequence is CASSESAYSGNTIYF. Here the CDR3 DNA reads TGTGCCAGCAGTGAATCCGCGTACTCTGGAAACACCATATATTTT.

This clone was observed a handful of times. CDR3 sequence: CASSPYRGMSNQPQHF. In nucleotides, the CDR3 is TGTGCCAGCAGTCCCTATCGGGGAATGAGCAATCAGCCCCAGCATTTT. The V gene is TRBV28, the J gene TRBJ1-5; D gene unclear. Germline V CDR1 and CDR2: MDHEN, SYDVKM. V was pared by 5 bases and J by 1 base, with 15 bases between. The CDR3 loop spans 16 amino acids.

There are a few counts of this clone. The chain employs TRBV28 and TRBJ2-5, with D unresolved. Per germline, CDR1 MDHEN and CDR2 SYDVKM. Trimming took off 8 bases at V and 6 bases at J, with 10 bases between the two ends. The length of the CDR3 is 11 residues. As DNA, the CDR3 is TGTGCCAGCGCTGCAACTCAGACCCAGTACTTC. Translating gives CASAATQTQYF.

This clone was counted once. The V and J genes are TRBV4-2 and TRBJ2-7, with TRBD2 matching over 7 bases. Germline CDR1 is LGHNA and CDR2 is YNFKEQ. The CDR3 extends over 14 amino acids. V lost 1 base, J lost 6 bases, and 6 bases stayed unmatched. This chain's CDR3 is CASSQGDYKTEQYF. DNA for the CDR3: TGTGCCAGCAGCCAAGGGGACTATAAGACCGAGCAGTACTTC.

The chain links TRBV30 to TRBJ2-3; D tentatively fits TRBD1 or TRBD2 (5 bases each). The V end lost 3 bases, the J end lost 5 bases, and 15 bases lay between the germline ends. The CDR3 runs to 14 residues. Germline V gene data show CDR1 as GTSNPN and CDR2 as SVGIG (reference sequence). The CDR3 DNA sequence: TGTGCCTGGAGCCGGGACGCTGGGGGAGATACGCAGTATTTT. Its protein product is CAWSRDAGGDTQYF.

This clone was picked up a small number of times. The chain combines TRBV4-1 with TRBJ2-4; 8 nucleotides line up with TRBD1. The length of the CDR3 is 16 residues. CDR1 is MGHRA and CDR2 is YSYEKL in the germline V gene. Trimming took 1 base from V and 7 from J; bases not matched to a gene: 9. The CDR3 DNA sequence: TGCGCCAGCAGCCAAGGGACAGGGTCGGGGCTCAACATTCAGTACTTC. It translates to CASSQGTGSGLNIQYF.

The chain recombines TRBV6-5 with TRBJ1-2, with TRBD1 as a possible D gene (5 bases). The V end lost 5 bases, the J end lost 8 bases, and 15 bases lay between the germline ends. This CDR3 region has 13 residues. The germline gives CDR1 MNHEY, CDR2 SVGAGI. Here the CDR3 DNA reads TGTGCCAGCAGTGACCGGGACCGGGGCGGCTACACCTTC. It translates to CASSDRDRGGYTF.

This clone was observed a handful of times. The CDR3 is CASSFQWVLRGRRDTQYF. The CDR3 DNA reads TGTGCCAGCAGCTTCCAGTGGGTTCTGCGGGGGAGGAGAGATACGCAGTATTTT. V and J are TRBV5-7 and TRBJ2-3, with 7 bases matching TRBD2. TRBV5-7 is filed as an ORF, its function uncertain. V shed 2 bases, J shed 5 bases, and the junction held 17 bases outside the gene matches. This CDR3 is 18 amino acids long.

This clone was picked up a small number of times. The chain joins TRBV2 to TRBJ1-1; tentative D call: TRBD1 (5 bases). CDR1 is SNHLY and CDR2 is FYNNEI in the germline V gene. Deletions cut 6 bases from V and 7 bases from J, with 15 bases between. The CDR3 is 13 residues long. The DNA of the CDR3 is TGTGCCAGCAGAGGACAAGGGATAGGTGAAGCTTTCTTT. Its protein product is CASRGQGIGEAFF.

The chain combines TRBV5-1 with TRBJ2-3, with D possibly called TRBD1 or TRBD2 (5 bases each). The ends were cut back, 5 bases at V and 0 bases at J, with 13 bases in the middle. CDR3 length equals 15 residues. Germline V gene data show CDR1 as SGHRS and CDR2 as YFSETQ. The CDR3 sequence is CASSSAGDSTDTQYF. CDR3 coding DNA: TGCGCCAGCAGTTCGGCCGGGGACAGCACAGATACGCAGTATTTT. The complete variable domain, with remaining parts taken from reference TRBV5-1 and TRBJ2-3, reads KAGVTQTPRYLIKTRGQQVTLSCSPISGHRSVSWYQQTPGQGLQFLFEYFSETQRNKGNFPGRFSGRQFSNSRSEMNVSTLELGDSALYLCASSSAGDSTDTQYFGPGTRLTVL.

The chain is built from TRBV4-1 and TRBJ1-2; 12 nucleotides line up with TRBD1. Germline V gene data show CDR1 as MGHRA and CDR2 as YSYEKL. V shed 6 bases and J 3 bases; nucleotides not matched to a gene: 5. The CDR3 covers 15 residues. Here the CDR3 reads CASRTGTGGDYGYTF. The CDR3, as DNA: TGCGCCAGCAGAACCGGGACAGGGGGCGACTATGGCTACACCTTC.

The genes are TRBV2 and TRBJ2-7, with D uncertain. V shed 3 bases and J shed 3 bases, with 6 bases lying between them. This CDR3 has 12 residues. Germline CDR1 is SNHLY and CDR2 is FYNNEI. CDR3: CASSEGSYEQYF. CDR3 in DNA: TGTGCCAGCAGTGAGGGCAGCTACGAGCAGTACTTC.

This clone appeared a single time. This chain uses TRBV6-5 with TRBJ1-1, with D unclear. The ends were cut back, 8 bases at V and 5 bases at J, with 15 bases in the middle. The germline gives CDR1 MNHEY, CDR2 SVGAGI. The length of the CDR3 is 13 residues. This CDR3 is CASASKAKTEAFF. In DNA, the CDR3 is TGTGCCAGCGCCAGCAAGGCTAAAACTGAAGCTTTCTTT.

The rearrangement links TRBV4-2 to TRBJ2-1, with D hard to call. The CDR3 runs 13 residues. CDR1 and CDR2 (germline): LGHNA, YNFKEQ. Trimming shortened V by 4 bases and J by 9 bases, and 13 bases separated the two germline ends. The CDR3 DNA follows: TGTGCCAGCAGCCTACGACCGGACGGTGAGCAGTTCTTC. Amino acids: CASSLRPDGEQFF.

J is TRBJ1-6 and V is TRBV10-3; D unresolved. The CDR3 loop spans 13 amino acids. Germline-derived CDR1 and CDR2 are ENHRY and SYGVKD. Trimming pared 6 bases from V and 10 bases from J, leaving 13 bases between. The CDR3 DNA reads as TGTGCCATCAGCATGAGTAGCGGCTCACCCCTCCACTTT. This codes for CAISMSSGSPLHF.